Following are 15 T cell receptor beta chains from one sample sequenced in a study of blood T cell repertoires in COVID-19. Here immunoSEQ multiplex PCR was the method, and the copy in TCRdb shows in-frame clones only, minus some. Counted here are around 200,000 clones, approximately 83% occurring once; the ten biggest clones make up roughly 9.8%. Sequencing was done on a sample of peripheral blood. These receptors originate from a human donor with active or convalescent COVID-19. The donor label of this sample is uncertain.

The chain couples TRBV27 to TRBJ2-7, with 9 bases aligning to TRBD2. Trimming at V came to 1 base and at J to 6 bases, leaving 13 bases not matched to a gene. The CDR3 is 17 residues long. The germline V gene has CDR1 MNHEY and CDR2 SMNVEV (reference sequence). CDR3 DNA: TGTGCCAGCAGTTTATTAGTCGGCGGGGGGGCTCGGACCGAGCAGTACTTC. Translated: CASSLLVGGGARTEQYF.

The chain recombines TRBV5-4 with TRBJ2-5; TRBD1 matches at 7 bases. This CDR3 is built from 14 residues. The junction had 2 bases not matched to a gene; V was cut back by 1 base and J by 2 bases. Per the germline V gene, CDR1 is SGHNT and CDR2 is YYREEE (reference sequence). The CDR3 bases are TGTGCCAGCAGCTTGACAGGGGCGCAAGAGACCCAGTACTTC. Protein product: CASSLTGAQETQYF.

The genes are TRBV6-2 or TRBV6-3 and TRBJ1-5; unclear D gene. CDR1 is MNHEY, CDR2 SVGEGT, per germline. The CDR3 contains 16 residues. V lost 4 bases to trimming and J lost 2 bases, with 15 bases between them. The CDR3 DNA reads TGTGCCAGCAGTTTGATCGCACGGGTCGGCAATCAGCCCCAGCATTTT. Residues: CASSLIARVGNQPQHF.

The sample holds a few counts of this clone. CDR3 sequence (DNA): TGTGCCAGCCAGCAGGGCTCCTACAATGAGCAGTTCTTC. Its translation: CASQQGSYNEQFF. The J gene is TRBJ2-1, the V gene TRBV2; TRBD1 might be the D (5 bases). Trimming pared 8 bases from V and 0 bases from J, leaving 8 bases between. In germline, CDR1 is SNHLY, CDR2 FYNNEI. This CDR3 is built from 13 residues.

This clone was picked up one time. V and J are TRBV5-1 and TRBJ2-6; D remains ambiguous. The CDR3 is 15 amino acids. Germline V gives CDR1 SGHRS, CDR2 YFSETQ. Trimming shortened V by 4 bases and J by 2 bases, and 10 bases separated the two germline ends. The CDR3 sequence: CASSTEPTGANVLTF. CDR3 coding DNA: TGCGCCAGCAGCACCGAGCCAACTGGGGCCAACGTCCTGACTTTC.

This chain connects TRBV7-8 to TRBJ2-1, with a weak D call TRBD2 (5 bases). Germline assignment: CDR1 SGHVS and CDR2 FQNEAQ. The ends were cut back, 2 bases at V and 10 bases at J, with 30 bases in the middle. The CDR3 totals 19 residues. CDR3 nucleotide sequence: TGTGCCAGCAGCTTATCGTTATCGTCCTTCGGGATGGTGCTTTACGAGCAGTTCTTC. Protein sequence: CASSLSLSSFGMVLYEQFF. The entire variable domain, with the rest obtained from reference TRBV7-8 and TRBJ2-1, is as follows: GAGVSQSPRYKVAKRGQDVALRCDPISGHVSLFWYQQALGQGPEFLTYFQNEAQLDKSGLPSDRFFAERPEGSVSTLKIQRTQQEDSAVYLCASSLSLSSFGMVLYEQFFGPGTRLTVL.

The CDR3 loop reads CASSVGGTRGLVEQYF. The CDR3 DNA reads TGTGCCAGCAGCGTAGGAGGGACCAGGGGGTTAGTCGAGCAGTACTTC. The chain employs TRBV9 and TRBJ2-7; TRBD1 matches at 7 bases. This CDR3 contains 16 residues. J lost 6 bases, V lost 0 bases, and 12 bases had no gene match. The germline V gene encodes CDR1 SGDLS and CDR2 YYNGEE.

The chain couples TRBV9 to TRBJ1-1; 7 nucleotides match TRBD1. The CDR3 is made up of 18 amino acids. J was trimmed by 5 bases and V by 0 bases; bases with no gene match: 16. CDR1 is SGDLS and CDR2 is YYNGEE in the germline V gene. DNA of the CDR3: TGTGCCAGCAGCGTAGGGCAGGGACAGTCCACATTTAATACTGAAGCTTTCTTT. Translation gives CASSVGQGQSTFNTEAFF. The full variable domain, completed using reference TRBV9 and TRBJ1-1, is DSGVTQTPKHLITATGQRVTLRCSPRSGDLSVYWYQQSLDQGLQFLIQYYNGEERAKGNILERFSAQQFPDLHSELNLSSLELGDSALYFCASSVGQGQSTFNTEAFFGQGTRLTVV.

The genes are TRBV9 and TRBJ2-7; 9 bases are a match to TRBD2. The CDR3 has 15 amino acids. Germline CDR1 and CDR2: SGDLS and YYNGEE. Unmatched junction bases numbered 4, after V lost 0 bases and J lost 3 bases. CDR3 residues: CASSVEAGGSYEQYF. The CDR3 nucleotides are TGTGCCAGCAGCGTAGAAGCGGGGGGCAGCTACGAGCAGTACTTC.

This chain joins TRBV19 and TRBJ2-5; 7 bases map to TRBD1. V gave up 6 bases and J gave up 3 bases; unmatched junction bases: 4. The CDR3 is 13 residues long. Germline loops: CDR1 LNHDA, CDR2 SQIVND (reference sequence). CDR3 nucleotides: TGTGCCAGTAGGCAGACAGGGAAAGAGACCCAGTACTTC. As protein: CASRQTGKETQYF.

The J gene is TRBJ2-5, the V gene TRBV7-2; 11 bases agree with TRBD2. The CDR3 loop spans 15 amino acids. Germline V gives CDR1 SGHTA, CDR2 FQGNSA. V gave up 6 bases and J gave up 4 bases; unmatched junction bases: 7. CDR3 in amino acids: CASSPGLADSETQYF. In DNA form, the CDR3 reads TGTGCCAGCAGTCCGGGACTAGCGGACTCAGAGACCCAGTACTTC.

The rearrangement joins TRBV18 to TRBJ2-1; TRBD2 is a possible D gene (6 bases). Deletions cut 6 bases from V and 8 bases from J, with 14 bases between. Germline loops: CDR1 KGHSH, CDR2 LQKENI. This CDR3 has 13 amino acids. The CDR3 sequence is CASSLPGVDEQFF. The CDR3 nucleotides read TGTGCCAGCTCTCTACCGGGGGTCGATGAGCAGTTCTTC.

Many counts were recorded for this clone. The V gene is TRBV2, the J gene TRBJ2-7; 9 bases map to TRBD1. Per germline, CDR1 SNHLY and CDR2 FYNNEI. This CDR3 has 15 amino acids. Losses at the gene ends were 6 bases for V and 3 bases for J; bases not matched to a gene: 9. The DNA for the CDR3 is TGTGCCAGCAGAGAGTGGACGGGACAGGGCTACGAGCAGTACTTC. It encodes CASREWTGQGYEQYF.

V gene TRBV6-5 combines with J gene TRBJ1-2; unclear D gene. In germline, CDR1 is MNHEY, CDR2 SVGAGI. The CDR3 covers 14 residues. Trimming pared 5 bases from V and 7 bases from J, leaving 17 bases between. Here the CDR3 DNA reads TGTGCCAGCAGTCCAGAGGGAGGGTACTCTGGCTACACCTTC. It specifies CASSPEGGYSGYTF.

The gene calls are TRBV12-5 and TRBJ1-2; D unclear. V lost 0 bases to trimming and J lost 8 bases, with 10 bases between them. This CDR3 comprises 13 residues. CDR1 LGHNT and CDR2 FRNRAP come from the germline V gene. The CDR3 here is CASGLVTPGGYTF. The CDR3 coding sequence is TGTGCTAGTGGTTTGGTAACCCCGGGGGGCTACACCTTC.